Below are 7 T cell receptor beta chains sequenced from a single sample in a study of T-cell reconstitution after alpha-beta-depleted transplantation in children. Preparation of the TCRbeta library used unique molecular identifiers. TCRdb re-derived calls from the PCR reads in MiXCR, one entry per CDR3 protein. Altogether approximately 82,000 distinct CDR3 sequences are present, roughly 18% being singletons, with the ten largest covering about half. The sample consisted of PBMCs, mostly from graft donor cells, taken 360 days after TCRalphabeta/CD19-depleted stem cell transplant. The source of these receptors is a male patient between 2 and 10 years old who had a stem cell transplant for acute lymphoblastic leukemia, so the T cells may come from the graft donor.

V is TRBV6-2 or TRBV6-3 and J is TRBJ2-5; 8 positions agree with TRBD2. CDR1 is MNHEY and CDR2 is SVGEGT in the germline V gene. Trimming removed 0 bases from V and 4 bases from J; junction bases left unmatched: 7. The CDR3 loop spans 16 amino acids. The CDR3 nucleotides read TGTGCCAGCAGTTACTCTTATCGGCTAGCGGGAGAGACCCAGTACTTC. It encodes CASSYSYRLAGETQYF.

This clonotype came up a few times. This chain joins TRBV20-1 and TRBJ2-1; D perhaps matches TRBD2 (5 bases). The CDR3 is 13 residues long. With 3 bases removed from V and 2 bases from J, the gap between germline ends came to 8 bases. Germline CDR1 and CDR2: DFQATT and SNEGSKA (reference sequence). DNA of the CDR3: TGCAGTGCTAGTAGCGTAACCTACAATGAGCAGTTCTTC. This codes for CSASSVTYNEQFF.

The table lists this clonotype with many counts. In nucleotides, the CDR3 is TGTGCCAGCAGTGGGGGACTAGCGAACACCGGGGAGCTGTTTTTT. Amino acids: CASSGGLANTGELFF. J is TRBJ2-2 and V is TRBV2; 8 bases agree with TRBD2. V lost 4 bases and J lost 0; bases outside the gene matches: 1. The CDR3 is 15 amino acids. CDR1 SNHLY and CDR2 FYNNEI come from the germline V gene.

The CDR3 spells CASSYWDNEQFF. The CDR3 DNA reads as TGTGCCAGCAGTTACTGGGACAATGAGCAGTTCTTC. The V gene is TRBV6-6, the J gene TRBJ2-1; D gene uncertain. Trimming cost V 1 base and J 5 bases, with 3 bases left between them. The CDR3 is 12 residues long. Per the germline V gene, CDR1 is MNHNY and CDR2 is SVGAGI (reference sequence).

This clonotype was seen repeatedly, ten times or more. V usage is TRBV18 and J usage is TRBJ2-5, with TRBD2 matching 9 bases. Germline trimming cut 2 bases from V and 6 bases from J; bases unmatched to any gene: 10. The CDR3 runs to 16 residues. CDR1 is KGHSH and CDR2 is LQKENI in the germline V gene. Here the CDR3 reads CASSPENSGSGKTQYF. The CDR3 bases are TGTGCCAGCTCACCAGAGAATAGCGGGAGCGGAAAGACCCAGTACTTC.

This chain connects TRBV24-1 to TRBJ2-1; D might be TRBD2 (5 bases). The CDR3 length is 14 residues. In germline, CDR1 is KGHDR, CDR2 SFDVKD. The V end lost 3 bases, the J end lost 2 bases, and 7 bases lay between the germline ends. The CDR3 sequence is CATSDAGTYNEQFF. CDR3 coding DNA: TGTGCCACCAGTGATGCCGGGACCTACAATGAGCAGTTCTTC.

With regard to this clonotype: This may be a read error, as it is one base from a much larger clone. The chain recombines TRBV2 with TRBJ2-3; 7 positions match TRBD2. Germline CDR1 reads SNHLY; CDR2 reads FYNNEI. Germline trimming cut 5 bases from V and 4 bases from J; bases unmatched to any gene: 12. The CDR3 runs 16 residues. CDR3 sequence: CASSQNRREGSDTQYF. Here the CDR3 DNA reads TGTGCCAGCAGTCAAAATCGCAGGGAGGGCTCAGATACGCAGTATTTT.